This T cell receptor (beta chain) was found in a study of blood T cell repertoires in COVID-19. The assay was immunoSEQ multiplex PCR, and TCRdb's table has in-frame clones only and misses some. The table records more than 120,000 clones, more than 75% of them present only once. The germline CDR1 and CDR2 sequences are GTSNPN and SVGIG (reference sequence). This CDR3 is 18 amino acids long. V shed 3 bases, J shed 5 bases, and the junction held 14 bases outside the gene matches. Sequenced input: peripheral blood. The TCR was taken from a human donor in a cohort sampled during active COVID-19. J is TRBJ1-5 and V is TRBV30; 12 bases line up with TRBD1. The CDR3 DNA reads TGTGCCTGGAGCCTATACACCGGGACAGGGGGCATGTATCAGCCCCAGCATTTT. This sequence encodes CAWSLYTGTGGMYQPQHF.